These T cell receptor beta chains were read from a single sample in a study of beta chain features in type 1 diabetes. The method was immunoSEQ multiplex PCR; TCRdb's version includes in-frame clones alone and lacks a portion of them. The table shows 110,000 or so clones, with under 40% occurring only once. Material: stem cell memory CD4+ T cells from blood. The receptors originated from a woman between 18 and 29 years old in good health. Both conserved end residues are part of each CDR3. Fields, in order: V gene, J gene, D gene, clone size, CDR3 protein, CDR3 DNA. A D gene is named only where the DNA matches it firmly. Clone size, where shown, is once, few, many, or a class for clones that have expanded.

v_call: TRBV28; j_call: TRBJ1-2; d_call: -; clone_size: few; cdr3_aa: CASSLGRVHYGYTF; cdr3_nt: TGTGCCAGCAGTTTGGGCAGGGTACACTATGGCTACACCTTC
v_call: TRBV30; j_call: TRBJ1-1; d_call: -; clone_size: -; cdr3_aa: CATQTERVTEAFF; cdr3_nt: TGTGCCACCCAGACGGAACGGGTCACTGAAGCTTTCTTT
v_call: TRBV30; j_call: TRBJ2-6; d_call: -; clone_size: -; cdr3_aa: CAWSVTGRANVLTF; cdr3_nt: TGTGCCTGGAGTGTAACAGGGCGGGCCAACGTCCTGACTTTC
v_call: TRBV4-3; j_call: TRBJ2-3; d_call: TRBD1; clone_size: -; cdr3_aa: CASSQETGGSVDTQYF; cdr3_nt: TGCGCCAGCAGCCAAGAGACAGGGGGCTCGGTAGATACGCAGTATTTT
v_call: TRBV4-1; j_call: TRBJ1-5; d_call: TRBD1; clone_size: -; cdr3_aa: CASSQIRGQGGQPQHF; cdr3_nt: TGCGCCAGCAGCCAAATTCGCGGACAGGGGGGCCAGCCCCAGCATTTT
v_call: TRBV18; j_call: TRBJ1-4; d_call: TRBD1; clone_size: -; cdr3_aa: CASSLGQGGEKLFF; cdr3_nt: TGTGCCAGCTCACTGGGACAGGGAGGTGAAAAACTGTTTTTT
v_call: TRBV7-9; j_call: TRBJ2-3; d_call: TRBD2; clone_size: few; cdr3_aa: CASSFRYPSGGSTDTQYF; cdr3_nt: TGTGCCAGCAGCTTCCGATATCCTAGCGGAGGAAGCACAGATACGCAGTATTTT
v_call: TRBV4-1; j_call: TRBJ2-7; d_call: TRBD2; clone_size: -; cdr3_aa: CASSHHSSGYEQYF; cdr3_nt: TGCGCCAGCAGCCACCACTCTAGCGGATACGAGCAGTACTTC
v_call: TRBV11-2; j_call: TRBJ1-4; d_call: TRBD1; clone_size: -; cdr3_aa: CASSSQQGTNEKLFF; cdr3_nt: TGTGCCAGCAGCAGTCAACAGGGGACTAATGAAAAACTGTTTTTT
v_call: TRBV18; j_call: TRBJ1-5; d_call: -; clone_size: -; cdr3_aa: CASSVLRTDNQPQHF; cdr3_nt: TGTGCCAGCTCCGTGCTTCGGACAGACAATCAGCCCCAGCATTTT
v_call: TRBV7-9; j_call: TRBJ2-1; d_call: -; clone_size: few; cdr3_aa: CASSFGTPFYNEQFF; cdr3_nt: TGTGCCAGCAGCTTCGGGACACCCTTCTACAATGAGCAGTTCTTC
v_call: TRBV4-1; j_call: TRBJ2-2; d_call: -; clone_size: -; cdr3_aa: CASSQAGQNTGELFF; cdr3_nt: TGCGCCAGCAGCCAAGCGGGACAGAACACCGGGGAGCTGTTTTTT
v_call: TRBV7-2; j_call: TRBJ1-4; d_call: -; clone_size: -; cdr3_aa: CASSLGGAGEKLFF; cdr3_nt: TGTGCCAGCAGCTTAGGGGGCGCGGGGGAAAAACTGTTTTTT
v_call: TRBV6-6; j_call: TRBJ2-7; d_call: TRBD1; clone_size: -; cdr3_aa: CASSSHPGGLQGEQYF; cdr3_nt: TGTGCCAGCAGTTCACACCCAGGGGGATTACAAGGCGAGCAGTACTTC
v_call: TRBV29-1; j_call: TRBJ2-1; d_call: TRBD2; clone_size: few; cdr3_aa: CSVDGLAGRPYNEQFF; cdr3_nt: TGCAGCGTTGATGGGTTAGCGGGCCGTCCCTACAATGAGCAGTTCTTC
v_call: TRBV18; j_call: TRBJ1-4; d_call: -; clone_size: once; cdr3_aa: CASSPLNTPNEKLFF; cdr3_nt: TGTGCCAGCTCACCATTGAACACCCCTAATGAAAAACTGTTTTTT
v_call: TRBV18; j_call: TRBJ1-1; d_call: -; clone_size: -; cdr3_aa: CASSPPGSLNTEAFF; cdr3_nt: TGTGCCAGCTCACCACCGGGCAGTTTGAACACTGAAGCTTTCTTT
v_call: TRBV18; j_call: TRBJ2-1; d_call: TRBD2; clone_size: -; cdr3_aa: CASSPGLADNEQFF; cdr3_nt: TGTGCCAGCTCCCCGGGACTAGCAGACAATGAGCAGTTCTTC
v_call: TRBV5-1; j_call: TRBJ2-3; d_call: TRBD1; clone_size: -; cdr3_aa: CASSSGTGPTDTQYF; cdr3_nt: TGCGCCAGCAGCTCGGGGACAGGGCCCACAGATACGCAGTATTTT
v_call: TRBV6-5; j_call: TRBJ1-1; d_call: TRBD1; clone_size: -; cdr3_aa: CASSHYWTGRNTEAFF; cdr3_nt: TGTGCCAGCAGTCACTATTGGACAGGGAGGAACACTGAAGCTTTCTTT